What follows are 10 T cell receptor beta chains derived from one specimen sequenced in a study of cytomegalovirus exposure and HLA in healthy donors (dated by TCRdb to 2017 to 2019). Receptor amplification or capture employed the immunoSEQ multiplex PCR assay. For the multiplex PCR, a mixture combining 60 forward primers for TCR Vbeta segments and 13 reverse primers for TCR Jbeta segments was used. TCRdb carries this immuneACCESS record with in-frame sequences only. Its versions omit some clonotypes, under half of them owing to an unresolved V gene in the studies checked, with the rest unexplained. The sample records about 150,000 clones, 82% of which are singletons. Clones ranked in the top ten supply under 8% of the sample. The sequencing sample was made of PBMCs. The receptors were gathered from a woman aged 45-65 years in good health and CMV-seropositive.

This clone was recorded once. J is TRBJ2-1 and V is TRBV18; TRBD2 matches 7 bases. The CDR3 is 14 amino acids. Germline CDR1 reads KGHSH; CDR2 reads LQKENI. The junction had 3 bases not matched to a gene; V was cut back by 3 bases and J by 4 bases. This chain's CDR3 is CASSPGGEYNEQFF. DNA for the CDR3: TGTGCCAGCTCACCGGGGGGGGAGTACAATGAGCAGTTCTTC. The entire variable domain, with the rest obtained from reference TRBV18 and TRBJ2-1, is as follows: NAGVMQNPRHLVRRRGQEARLRCSPMKGHSHVYWYRQLPEEGLKFMVYLQKENIIDESGMPKERFSAEFPKEGPSILRIQQVVRGDSAAYFCASSPGGEYNEQFFGPGTRLTVL.

This chain uses TRBV5-6 with TRBJ2-6, with D possibly TRBD1 on 6 matching bases. V was trimmed by 4 bases and J by 8 bases, leaving 22 bases between them. The CDR3 runs 17 residues. Germline CDR1 is SGHDT and CDR2 is YYEEEE. CDR3: CASSPHIDRYSTNVLTF. Here the CDR3 DNA reads TGTGCCAGCAGCCCCCATATCGACAGGTATAGCACCAACGTCCTGACTTTC.

The J gene is TRBJ2-1, the V gene TRBV4-3, with 7 bases identical to TRBD2. The CDR3 consists of 15 residues. Germline V CDR1 and CDR2: LGHNA, YSLEER. V shed 0 bases, J shed 8 bases, and the junction held 7 bases outside the gene matches. The CDR3 here is CASSQDGTNSDEQFF. CDR3 DNA sequence: TGCGCCAGCAGCCAAGACGGGACTAACTCAGATGAGCAGTTCTTC.

V usage is TRBV28 and J usage is TRBJ2-3; 7 bases are a match to TRBD2. CDR3 length: 13 residues. The V segment lost 7 bases and the J segment 0 bases; nucleotides outside the gene matches: 1. Germline CDR1 MDHEN, CDR2 SYDVKM. The CDR3 loop reads CASKRGSTDTQYF. The CDR3 bases are TGTGCCAGCAAGCGGGGTAGCACAGATACGCAGTATTTT.

The chain's CDR3 is CASMGGLGAGGNEQFF. Written as DNA, the CDR3 is TGTGCCAGTATGGGGGGATTGGGTGCAGGGGGCAATGAGCAGTTCTTC. The chain links TRBV19 to TRBJ2-1; D is perhaps TRBD1 (7 bases). The CDR3 extends over 16 amino acids. V lost 7 bases and J 6 bases, leaving 22 bases between the germline ends. From germline, CDR1 is LNHDA and CDR2 SQIVND (reference sequence).

The V gene is TRBV7-8, the J gene TRBJ2-2; D remains unclear. This CDR3 spans 14 amino acids. The germline V gene has CDR1 SGHVS and CDR2 FQNEAQ. Trimming shortened V by 1 base and J by 1 base, and 4 bases separated the two germline ends. In nucleotides, the CDR3 is TGTGCCAGCAGCTTAGGGCAGAACACCGGGGAGCTGTTTTTT. Its translation is CASSLGQNTGELFF.

The chain uses TRBV7-8 and TRBJ1-4, with 8 bases matching TRBD1. CDR1 is SGHVS, CDR2 FQNEAQ, per germline. Losses at the gene ends were 3 bases for V and 7 bases for J; bases not matched to a gene: 10. The CDR3 covers 16 residues. CDR3 protein: CASSFAARQGREKLFF. CDR3 in DNA: TGTGCCAGCAGCTTCGCCGCGCGACAGGGGCGTGAAAAACTGTTTTTT. The whole variable domain, remainder taken from reference TRBV7-8 and TRBJ1-4, is GAGVSQSPRYKVAKRGQDVALRCDPISGHVSLFWYQQALGQGPEFLTYFQNEAQLDKSGLPSDRFFAERPEGSVSTLKIQRTQQEDSAVYLCASSFAARQGREKLFFGSGTQLSVL.

The chain recombines TRBV13 with TRBJ1-3, with 7 positions matching TRBD1. This CDR3 spans 15 amino acids. With 5 bases clipped from V and 3 bases from J, the junction kept 7 bases outside the gene matches. Germline lookup yields CDR1 PRHDT and CDR2 FYEKMQ (reference sequence). The CDR3 reads CASSKRTGVGNTIYF. Written as DNA, the CDR3 is TGTGCCAGCAGCAAAAGAACAGGGGTTGGAAACACCATATATTTT.

The chain carries TRBV25-1 and TRBJ1-5, with unresolved D. This CDR3 has 12 residues. Germline V gene data show CDR1 as MGHDK and CDR2 as SYGVNS. Trimming cost V 1 base and J 9 bases, with 7 bases left between them. CDR3: CASSEWTGPQHF. In DNA form, the CDR3 reads TGTGCCAGCAGTGAATGGACTGGGCCCCAGCATTTT.

The chain combines TRBV7-2 with TRBJ2-2, with 7 bases matching TRBD2. In germline, CDR1 is SGHTA, CDR2 FQGNSA. CDR3 length equals 14 residues. Trimming cost V 0 bases and J 6 bases; bases outside gene matches: 1. The CDR3 spells CASSLATSSGELFF. DNA of the CDR3: TGTGCCAGCAGCTTAGCGACTAGCTCCGGGGAGCTGTTTTTT.